The 15 T cell receptor beta chains listed next were all sequenced from one sample in a study of cytomegalovirus exposure and HLA in healthy donors. Both 60 Vbeta primers and 13 Jbeta primers went into the PCR. Clones were sequenced by immunoSEQ multiplex PCR, and TCRdb holds only the in-frame ones, with some missing. The repertoire has about 91,000 clones, 69% of them found once; the top ten carry 1.2%. The specimen was PBMCs. These receptors were obtained from a female donor in good health and CMV-seronegative.

The CDR3 loop reads CASKTESNQPQHF. The DNA for the CDR3 is TGTGCCAGCAAGACTGAAAGCAATCAGCCCCAGCATTTT. J is TRBJ1-5 and V is TRBV2; D gene ambiguous. Trimming left V 7 bases short and J 1 base short, with 8 bases between. The V gene's germline CDR1 is SNHLY and CDR2 FYNNEI. The CDR3 has 13 residues.

This chain links TRBV9 with TRBJ1-2; 7 positions agree with TRBD1. The germline CDR1 and CDR2 sequences are SGDLS and YYNGEE. CDR3 size: 16 residues. V shed 0 bases and J 4 bases; nucleotides not matched to a gene: 9. The CDR3 DNA sequence: TGTGCCAGCAGCGTAGGGGGGGCCCAGGGGGTCTATGGCTACACCTTC. Its protein product is CASSVGGAQGVYGYTF.

The rearrangement joins TRBV7-8 to TRBJ2-3; 12 bases align to TRBD2. J lost 5 bases, V lost 4 bases, and 13 bases had no gene match. The CDR3 runs 18 residues. Looked up from germline, CDR1 is SGHVS and CDR2 is FQNEAQ. The CDR3, as DNA: TGTGCCAGCAGCTCCTTTCGACTAGCGGGGGCTAGGGTAGATACGCAGTATTTT. Encoded protein: CASSSFRLAGARVDTQYF.

This clone was counted at least ten times. The chain carries TRBV6-1 and TRBJ1-1, with D uncertain. V gave up 6 bases and J gave up 1 base, with 9 bases separating them. Germline CDR1 MNHNS, CDR2 SASEGT. This CDR3 is built from 13 residues. The CDR3 sequence: CASSAGKNTEAFF. The CDR3 nucleotides are TGTGCCAGCAGCGCCGGGAAGAACACTGAAGCTTTCTTT.

The chain combines TRBV6-6 with TRBJ1-5; D might be TRBD1 (6 bases). This CDR3 comprises 14 residues. CDR1 is MNHNY and CDR2 is SVGAGI in the germline V gene (reference sequence). V was trimmed by 6 bases and J by 3 bases, leaving 12 bases between them. The CDR3 is CASRTTGNNQPQHF. DNA of the CDR3: TGTGCCAGCAGGACCACAGGGAACAATCAGCCCCAGCATTTT.

V is TRBV10-1 and J is TRBJ2-7, with D unresolved. V lost 4 bases, J lost 6 bases, and 10 bases lay in between. This CDR3 is built from 12 residues. Germline-derived CDR1 and CDR2 are WNHNN and SYGVQD (reference sequence). The CDR3 here is CASSGNGGEQYF. The CDR3 DNA reads TGCGCCAGCAGTGGGAACGGCGGCGAGCAGTACTTC.

The gene calls are TRBV7-9 and TRBJ2-7; 9 bases fit TRBD2. The V segment lost 1 base and the J segment 1 base; nucleotides outside the gene matches: 5. CDR1 is SEHNR and CDR2 is FQNEAQ in the germline V gene (reference sequence). The CDR3 extends over 16 amino acids. The CDR3 nucleotides are TGTGCCAGCAGCTTAGGTCTAGCGGGACCTTCCTACGAGCAGTACTTC. Its translation: CASSLGLAGPSYEQYF.

This rearrangement joins TRBV7-2 to TRBJ1-4; D not resolved. This CDR3 has 15 residues. V lost 0 bases and J 5 bases, leaving 10 bases between the germline ends. Germline CDR1 and CDR2: SGHTA and FQGNSA. CDR3 sequence reads: CASSLAWQANEKLFF. DNA of the CDR3: TGTGCCAGCAGCTTAGCATGGCAGGCAAATGAAAAACTGTTTTTT.

The chain uses TRBV19 and TRBJ2-7; 8 bases align to TRBD2. CDR1 is LNHDA and CDR2 is SQIVND in the germline V gene (reference sequence). V was pared by 3 bases and J by 6 bases, with 7 bases of the junction left unmatched. The CDR3 length is 14 residues. CDR3 region: CASSMERELGEQYF. The CDR3 coding sequence is TGTGCCAGTAGTATGGAGCGGGAGCTGGGCGAGCAGTACTTC.

V is TRBV7-9 and J is TRBJ2-1, with TRBD2 matching 10 bases. Per germline, CDR1 SEHNR and CDR2 FQNEAQ (reference sequence). This CDR3 contains 15 residues. Trimming cost V 7 bases and J 4 bases; bases outside gene matches: 7. CDR3 protein: CASTAGTSAYNEQFF. For the CDR3, the DNA is TGTGCCAGCACTGCCGGGACTAGCGCATACAATGAGCAGTTCTTC.

The chain combines TRBV19 with TRBJ2-2; D ambiguous. The CDR3 sequence is 14 residues long. Trimming removed 3 bases at V and 6 bases at J, with 11 bases between. From germline, CDR1 is LNHDA and CDR2 SQIVND (reference sequence). The CDR3 region has the DNA TGTGCCAGTAGTATCCTCATGGGCGCCGGGGAGCTGTTTTTT. Its translation is CASSILMGAGELFF.

This chain links TRBV7-2 with TRBJ1-3; D is perhaps TRBD1 (5 bases). The CDR3 is made up of 15 amino acids. Germline loops: CDR1 SGHTA, CDR2 FQGNSA. Trimming removed 5 bases from V and 1 base from J, with 12 bases in between. As DNA, the CDR3 is TGTGCCAGCAGCGCTGATACAGGATCTGGAAACACCATATATTTT. Residues: CASSADTGSGNTIYF.

The chain links TRBV7-6 to TRBJ1-6; TRBD1 matches at 9 bases. Trimming cost V 1 base and J 5 bases; bases outside gene matches: 0. Germline values: CDR1 SGHVS, CDR2 FNYEAQ. The length of the CDR3 is 15 residues. This CDR3 reads CASSLGTGDNSPLHF. For the CDR3, the DNA is TGTGCCAGCAGCTTAGGGACAGGGGATAATTCACCCCTCCACTTT.

The CDR3 reads CASSHDRVSQPQHF. In DNA form, the CDR3 reads TGCGCCAGCAGCCATGACAGGGTGAGTCAGCCCCAGCATTTT. The chain joins TRBV4-1 to TRBJ1-5; TRBD1 agrees at 7 bases. The J segment lost 6 bases and the V segment lost 3 bases, leaving 5 bases of the junction unmatched. Germline loops: CDR1 MGHRA, CDR2 YSYEKL. The CDR3 has 14 residues.

The rearrangement links TRBV30 to TRBJ2-3, with TRBD2 identical over 13 bases. Trimming took 1 base from V and 6 from J; bases not matched to a gene: 4. The V gene's germline CDR1 is GTSNPN and CDR2 SVGIG (reference sequence). This CDR3 comprises 15 residues. Here the CDR3 reads CAWSGLAGGSDTQYF. CDR3 in DNA: TGTGCCTGGAGTGGACTAGCGGGAGGTTCGGATACGCAGTATTTT.